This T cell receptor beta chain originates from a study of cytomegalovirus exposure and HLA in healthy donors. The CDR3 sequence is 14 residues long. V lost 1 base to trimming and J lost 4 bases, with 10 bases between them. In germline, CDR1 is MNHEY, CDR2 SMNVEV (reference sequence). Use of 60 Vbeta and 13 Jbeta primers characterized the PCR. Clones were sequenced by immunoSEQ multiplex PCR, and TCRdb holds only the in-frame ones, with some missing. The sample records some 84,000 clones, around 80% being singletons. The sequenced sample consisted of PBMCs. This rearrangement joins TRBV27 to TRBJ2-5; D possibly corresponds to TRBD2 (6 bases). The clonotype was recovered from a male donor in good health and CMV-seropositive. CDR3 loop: CASSLFQGGETQYF. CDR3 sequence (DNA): TGTGCCAGCAGTTTATTTCAGGGAGGAGAGACCCAGTACTTC.